The rows below give T cell receptor beta chains drawn from one sample of a study of cytomegalovirus exposure and HLA in healthy donors. Using immunoSEQ multiplex PCR, the repertoire was profiled, and TCRdb retains in-frame clones only, with some absent. The sample lists 150,000 to 200,000 clones, about 80% occurring once. What was sequenced was PBMCs. These receptors all stem from a man in his forties in good health and CMV-seropositive. The CDR3 runs from the conserved cysteine through the conserved F or W. The D gene is left open where the match is weak. Clone size is stated in some rows and not others, as once, few, many or a class when expanded.

TRBJ2-5 . TRBV5-5 TRBD2 CASSFGLAGAETQYF TGTGCCAGCAGCTTCGGACTAGCGGGAGCTGAGACCCAGTACTTC
TRBJ1-2 . TRBV27 . CASSSGKMHRNFYGYTF TGTGCCAGCAGTTCAGGTAAAATGCACAGGAACTTCTATGGCTACACCTTC
TRBJ2-7 . TRBV5-1 . CASSVDRYEQYF TGCGCCAGCAGCGTCGACAGGTACGAGCAGTACTTC
TRBJ1-4 . TRBV5-1 . CASSIDGSGGEKLFF TGCGCCAGCAGCATCGACGGATCGGGTGGGGAAAAACTGTTTTTT
TRBJ1-2 once TRBV28 . CASSLSGGGAGYTF TGTGCCAGCAGTTTATCGGGCGGGGGGGCTGGCTACACCTTC
TRBJ2-1 . TRBV28 TRBD2 CASVRTSGSYNEQFF TGTGCCAGCGTTAGGACTAGCGGCTCCTACAATGAGCAGTTCTTC
TRBJ2-3 . TRBV27 . CASSRTGHNTQYF TGTGCCAGCAGTAGGACGGGACATAATACGCAGTATTTT
TRBJ2-7 . TRBV7-2 . CASSLVRGWYEQYF TGTGCCAGCAGCTTAGTGCGGGGTTGGTACGAGCAGTACTTC
TRBJ1-1 . TRBV12-5 . CASGRSPNTEAFF TGTGCTAGTGGGCGTAGTCCGAACACTGAAGCTTTCTTT
TRBJ1-2 . TRBV28 TRBD1 CASSFGTGGGYGYTF TGTGCCAGCAGTTTCGGGACAGGGGGCGGATATGGCTACACCTTC
TRBJ2-7 . TRBV25-1 TRBD1 CASSGTGASYEQYF TGTGCCAGCAGTGGGACAGGGGCCTCCTACGAGCAGTACTTC
TRBJ2-6 . TRBV11-3 . CASSLDLGDSGANVLTF TGTGCCAGCAGCTTAGATCTAGGCGACTCTGGGGCCAACGTCCTGACTTTC
TRBJ2-1 . TRBV11-1 . CASSLLVNEQFF TGTGCCAGCAGCTTACTCGTCAATGAGCAGTTCTTC
TRBJ1-2 . TRBV21-1 . CASSKVGLLNYGYTF TGTGCCAGCAGCAAAGTGGGCCTCCTTAACTATGGCTACACCTTC
TRBJ2-4 few TRBV9 TRBD1 CASSVGGQGQNSQYF TGTGCCAGCAGCGTAGGGGGACAGGGCCAAAACAGTCAGTACTTC
TRBJ1-1 . TRBV2 . CASSRQWNTEAFF TGTGCCAGCAGTAGACAATGGAACACTGAAGCTTTCTTT
TRBJ2-3 . TRBV5-4 . CASSLVTGGTDTQYF TGTGCCAGCAGCTTGGTGACCGGAGGCACAGATACGCAGTATTTT
TRBJ1-2 . TRBV28 . CASSLSLYGYTF TGTGCCAGCAGTTTATCGTTGTATGGCTACACCTTC
TRBJ1-5 . TRBV6-5 . CASSVGGAQHF TGTGCCAGCAGCGTCGGGGGGGCCCAGCATTTT
TRBJ2-1 . TRBV5-1 TRBD2 CASSSSGRQDNEQFF TGCGCCAGCAGCAGTAGCGGGAGACAGGACAATGAGCAGTTCTTC
TRBJ1-1 . TRBV29-1 TRBD1 CSGLPGTGGLNTEAFF TGCAGCGGCCTTCCCGGGACAGGGGGTTTGAACACTGAAGCTTTCTTT
TRBJ2-2 . TRBV27 TRBD1 CASSSWTGAAGELFF TGTGCCAGCAGTTCCTGGACAGGGGCGGCCGGGGAGCTGTTTTTT
TRBJ1-5 . TRBV19 TRBD1 CASIGGTGGASNQPQHF TGTGCCAGTATAGGCGGTACAGGGGGCGCGAGCAATCAGCCCCAGCATTTT
TRBJ1-1 few TRBV30 . CAWSVQEGWAFF TGTGCCTGGAGTGTACAGGAGGGGTGGGCTTTCTTT
TRBJ1-2 . TRBV6-6 TRBD1 CASSPPGQGRGGYTF TGTGCCAGCAGTCCCCCCGGACAGGGGCGGGGTGGCTACACCTTC
TRBJ2-1 . TRBV6-6 . CASRGGLYNEQFF TGTGCCAGCAGGGGCGGGCTATACAATGAGCAGTTCTTC
TRBJ2-3 . TRBV5-8 . CASIFDLAGSTDTQYF TGTGCCAGCATCTTTGATCTTGCGGGGAGCACAGATACGCAGTATTTT
TRBJ2-7 . TRBV11-2 . CASSEQGSLSGEQYF TGTGCCAGCAGCGAACAGGGTTCCCTCTCGGGGGAGCAGTACTTC
TRBJ1-1 few TRBV5-1 TRBD1 CASSLLGGLSTEAFF TGCGCCAGCAGCTTACTAGGGGGCCTTAGCACTGAAGCTTTCTTT
TRBJ1-2 few TRBV5-5 TRBD1 CASSPLDRGIYGYTF TGTGCCAGCAGCCCCCTAGACAGGGGGATCTATGGCTACACCTTC
TRBJ1-5 few TRBV27 TRBD1 CASSSRQGQGSNQPQHF TGTGCCAGCAGTTCGCGACAGGGCCAGGGAAGCAATCAGCCCCAGCATTTT
TRBJ1-2 . TRBV7-6 TRBD1 CASSRFITGEGSYGYTF TGTGCCAGCAGCCGATTTATTACAGGGGAAGGAAGCTATGGCTACACCTTC
TRBJ2-1 . TRBV10-3 . CAISDATTNNNEQFF TGTGCCATCAGTGACGCGACTACCAATAACAATGAGCAGTTCTTC
TRBJ2-6 . TRBV19 . CASSTSGHTGANVLTF TGTGCCAGTAGTACCTCGGGACACACTGGGGCCAACGTCCTGACTTTC
TRBJ2-2 . TRBV2 . CASLPGLWTGELFF TGTGCCAGTCTCCCCGGACTTTGGACCGGGGAGCTGTTTTTT
TRBJ2-7 . TRBV5-1 . CASRLEGGNEQYF TGCGCCAGTAGACTAGAAGGTGGGAACGAGCAGTACTTC
TRBJ1-2 . TRBV7-8 . CASSPRETYGYTF TGTGCCAGCAGCCCCCGCGAGACATATGGCTACACCTTC
TRBJ1-2 few TRBV4-2 TRBD1 CASSLLRDRGYGYTF TGTGCCAGCAGCCTCCTCCGGGACAGGGGCTATGGCTACACCTTC
TRBJ2-2 . TRBV6-6 . CASQKGQGTGELFF TGTGCCAGCCAAAAGGGGCAGGGGACCGGGGAGCTGTTTTTT
TRBJ1-1 . TRBV5-5 TRBD1 CASSLTGGERTEAFF TGTGCCAGCAGCTTGACAGGGGGCGAGAGGACTGAAGCTTTCTTT